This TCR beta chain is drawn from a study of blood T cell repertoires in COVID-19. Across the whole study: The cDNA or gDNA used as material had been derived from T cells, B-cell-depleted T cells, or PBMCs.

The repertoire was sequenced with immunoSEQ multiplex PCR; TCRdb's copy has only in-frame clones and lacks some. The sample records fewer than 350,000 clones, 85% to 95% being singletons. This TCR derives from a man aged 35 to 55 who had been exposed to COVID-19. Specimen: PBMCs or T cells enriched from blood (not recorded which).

This chain's CDR3 is CASTRQGDTGELFF. The CDR3 DNA follows: TGTGCCAGTACCAGACAGGGAGACACCGGGGAGCTGTTTTTT. The chain joins TRBV19 to TRBJ2-2, with 7 bases lining up with TRBD1. J was trimmed by 3 bases and V by 7 bases; bases with no gene match: 5. There are 14 residues in the CDR3. The germline gives CDR1 LNHDA, CDR2 SQIVND (reference sequence). The entire variable domain, with the rest obtained from reference TRBV19 and TRBJ2-2, is as follows: DGGITQSPKYLFRKEGQNVTLSCEQNLNHDAMYWYRQDPGQGLRLIYYSQIVNDFQKGDIAEGYSVSREKKESFPLTVTSAQKNPTAFYLCASTRQGDTGELFFGEGSRLTVL.